The following is a T cell receptor beta chain sequence with its context. Method: immunoSEQ multiplex PCR; TCRdb's copy keeps in-frame clones and lacks some. The sample shows more than 75,000 clones, approximately 94% of them seen only once. The record originates from a study of technical replicates of blood from a handful of donors. V was shortened by 7 bases and J by 6 bases, with 12 bases between the two germline ends. The CDR3 runs to 12 residues. CDR1 and CDR2 from the germline V gene are LNHDA and SQIVND (reference sequence). This chain connects TRBV19 to TRBJ1-2, with D uncertain. The material sequenced was T cells isolated from PBMCs. The TCR originated in a human donor in good health. This CDR3 reads CASTTTANGYTF. For the CDR3, the DNA is TGTGCCAGTACTACCACCGCTAATGGCTACACCTTC.